Listed here are 16 T cell receptor beta chains from one sample, sequenced in a study of blood T cell repertoires in COVID-19. Only in-frame clones appear in the TCRdb table, and some are missing; sequencing was by immunoSEQ multiplex PCR. The sample has roughly 260,000 clones, around 87% seen once. The sequenced material came from peripheral blood. The receptors originated from a woman aged 45-65 years with acute or convalescent COVID-19.

The V call is TRBV2, the J call TRBJ1-1, with D maybe TRBD1 (5 bases). Germline values: CDR1 SNHLY, CDR2 FYNNEI. Trimming cost V 3 bases and J 0 bases, with 14 bases left between them. There are 16 residues in the CDR3. The CDR3 bases are TGTGCCAGCAGTGAGGGTATTGGGACTTTGAACACTGAAGCTTTCTTT. The encoded protein is CASSEGIGTLNTEAFF.

V gene TRBV5-1 combines with J gene TRBJ1-3; 7 bases are a match to TRBD1. V lost 0 bases and J lost 4; bases outside the gene matches: 7. The CDR3 is 16 residues long. Germline V gives CDR1 SGHRS, CDR2 YFSETQ. CDR3 protein: CASSLEGARGGNTIYF. Here the CDR3 DNA reads TGCGCCAGCAGCTTGGAGGGGGCCCGAGGGGGAAACACCATATATTTT. Supplemented by reference TRBV5-1 and TRBJ1-3, the full variable domain reads KAGVTQTPRYLIKTRGQQVTLSCSPISGHRSVSWYQQTPGQGLQFLFEYFSETQRNKGNFPGRFSGRQFSNSRSEMNVSTLELGDSALYLCASSLEGARGGNTIYFGEGSWLTVV.

V and J are TRBV6-2 or TRBV6-3 and TRBJ1-2; 7 nucleotides match TRBD1. V was pared by 2 bases and J by 8 bases, with 11 bases of the junction left unmatched. This CDR3 is 15 amino acids long. Germline values: CDR1 MNHEY, CDR2 SVGEGT. This chain's CDR3 is CASSYEDRPLEGYTF. CDR3 bases: TGTGCCAGCAGTTACGAGGACAGGCCTCTGGAGGGCTACACCTTC.

This chain uses TRBV28 with TRBJ1-2; D remains ambiguous. Trimming cost V 2 bases and J 6 bases, with 10 bases left between them. This CDR3 is 13 amino acids long. Germline V gives CDR1 MDHEN, CDR2 SYDVKM. The CDR3 nucleotides read TGTGCCAGCAGTTTAGTGCAGACACATGGCTACACCTTC. It codes for CASSLVQTHGYTF.

This chain connects TRBV27 to TRBJ2-1; D is perhaps TRBD2 (5 bases). The CDR3 loop spans 14 amino acids. Trimming removed 5 bases at V and 5 bases at J, with 13 bases between. Germline CDR1 and CDR2: MNHEY and SMNVEV (reference sequence). CDR3 in DNA: TGTGCCAGCAGTAACAGCGGTAATAACAATGAGCAGTTCTTC. Residues: CASSNSGNNNEQFF.

CDR3 bases: TGTGCCAGCAGGGTGGACAGGGTAGGGACCGGGGAGCTGTTTTTT. This codes for CASRVDRVGTGELFF. V usage is TRBV28 and J usage is TRBJ2-2; 8 nucleotides align to TRBD1. Germline trimming cut 6 bases from V and 5 bases from J; bases unmatched to any gene: 8. Germline assignment: CDR1 MDHEN and CDR2 SYDVKM. This CDR3 contains 15 residues.

The chain uses TRBV29-1 and TRBJ1-5; maybe TRBD1 (5 bases). Germline-derived CDR1 and CDR2 are SQVTM and ANQGSEA. This CDR3 is 13 amino acids long. The germline V and J ends were trimmed by 7 bases and 2 bases, with 12 bases remaining between them. The CDR3 DNA reads as TGCAGCGCGCAAGACAGCCGCAATCAGCCCCAGCATTTT. Translating it yields CSAQDSRNQPQHF. Full variable domain (missing parts from reference TRBV29-1 and TRBJ1-5): SAVISQKPSRDICQRGTSLTIQCQVDSQVTMMFWYRQQPGQSLTLIATANQGSEATYESGFVIDKFPISRPNLTFSTLTVSNMSPEDSSIYLCSAQDSRNQPQHFGDGTRLSIL.

This sequence joins TRBV28 and TRBJ1-2; no clear D. The germline V gene encodes CDR1 MDHEN and CDR2 SYDVKM. V lost 4 bases, J lost 6 bases, and 3 bases lay in between. The CDR3 is made up of 10 amino acids. CDR3 coding DNA: TGTGCCAGCAGTTCTGATGGCTACACCTTC. Translating gives CASSSDGYTF.

The chain uses TRBV5-1 and TRBJ2-3; D ambiguous. V lost 0 bases to trimming and J lost 3 bases, with 8 bases between them. The germline gives CDR1 SGHRS, CDR2 YFSETQ. The CDR3 consists of 14 residues. This CDR3 reads CASSLEAATDTQYF. CDR3 nucleotide sequence: TGCGCCAGCAGCTTGGAGGCGGCGACAGATACGCAGTATTTT. Looking up the rest from reference TRBV5-1 and TRBJ2-3 gives the full variable domain: KAGVTQTPRYLIKTRGQQVTLSCSPISGHRSVSWYQQTPGQGLQFLFEYFSETQRNKGNFPGRFSGRQFSNSRSEMNVSTLELGDSALYLCASSLEAATDTQYFGPGTRLTVL.

The chain links TRBV19 to TRBJ2-1, with a tentative D call TRBD2 (7 bases). The CDR3 spans 17 residues. The germline V gene encodes CDR1 LNHDA and CDR2 SQIVND (reference sequence). Deletions cut 3 bases from V and 5 bases from J, with 20 bases between. In nucleotides, the CDR3 is TGTGCCAGTAGTATCCTCGGTGCGGGAGCAGGGGACAATGAGCAGTTCTTC. Translation: CASSILGAGAGDNEQFF.

This clone was observed once. The chain carries TRBV18 and TRBJ2-7; 8 nucleotides match TRBD1. Germline trimming cut 1 base from V and 4 bases from J; bases unmatched to any gene: 6. Germline-derived CDR1 and CDR2 are KGHSH and LQKENI. The CDR3 extends over 15 amino acids. The CDR3 sequence is CASSPRQGAGYEQYF. The DNA for the CDR3 is TGTGCCAGCTCACCACGGCAGGGGGCAGGATACGAGCAGTACTTC.

The chain uses TRBV30 and TRBJ1-2; D is ambiguous. The CDR3 has 12 residues. The germline V gene has CDR1 GTSNPN and CDR2 SVGIG (reference sequence). V dropped 5 bases and J dropped 2 bases, with 9 bases sitting between them. The CDR3 nucleotides read TGTGCCTGGTCTGGAGGGAACTATGGCTACACCTTC. It codes for CAWSGGNYGYTF.

The chain recombines TRBV18 with TRBJ2-1; 7 positions agree with TRBD1. CDR1 is KGHSH, CDR2 LQKENI, per germline. This CDR3 is 15 amino acids long. With 1 base clipped from V and 8 bases from J, the junction kept 8 bases outside the gene matches. The CDR3 DNA follows: TGTGCCAGCTCACCACGGGACAGAAAATCGTATGAGCAGTTCTTC. Protein sequence: CASSPRDRKSYEQFF.

This rearrangement joins TRBV27 to TRBJ2-5; D not resolved. The germline V gene has CDR1 MNHEY and CDR2 SMNVEV (reference sequence). Trimming stripped 2 bases from V and 5 bases from J, with 9 bases between. This CDR3 comprises 13 residues. The DNA for the CDR3 is TGTGCCAGCAGTTTAAGTTTAGCTGAGACCCAGTACTTC. Translating it yields CASSLSLAETQYF.

The chain combines TRBV24-1 with TRBJ2-2, with 10 bases that match TRBD2. V was clipped by 3 bases and J by 4 bases; unmatched bases: 7. The CDR3 is 17 residues long. Germline V gene data show CDR1 as KGHDR and CDR2 as SFDVKD. The CDR3 loop reads CATSDPGTSAATGELFF. The CDR3 DNA is TGTGCCACCAGTGATCCCGGGACTAGCGCGGCCACCGGGGAGCTGTTTTTT.

The gene calls are TRBV5-1 and TRBJ1-2; no firm D call. CDR1 SGHRS and CDR2 YFSETQ come from the germline V gene. The CDR3 runs to 14 residues. Trimming took 0 bases from V and 3 from J, leaving 9 bases between them. CDR3 nucleotides: TGCGCCAGCAGCTTGGACAGTGTAGACTATGGCTACACCTTC. This codes for CASSLDSVDYGYTF.